These T cell receptor beta chains were read from a single sample in a study of blood T cell repertoires in COVID-19. Only in-frame clones appear in the TCRdb table, and some are missing; sequencing was by immunoSEQ multiplex PCR. The sample carries 130,000 or so clones, about 88% recorded once. Specimen: PBMCs or T cells enriched from blood (not recorded which). These receptors were obtained from a middle-aged man with acute COVID-19. Both conserved end residues are part of each CDR3. The D gene is left open where the match is weak. Rows give clone size only sometimes, using once, few, many, or a class for an expanded clone.

j_gene: TRBJ1-2; abundance: -; v_gene: TRBV3-1/TRBV3-2; d_gene: -; CDR3aa: CASSSGEGYGYTF; CDR3nt: TGTGCCAGCAGCTCAGGGGAGGGGTATGGCTACACCTTC
j_gene: TRBJ2-1; abundance: many; v_gene: TRBV9; d_gene: TRBD2; CDR3aa: CASSVDLGSGGGNEQFF; CDR3nt: TGTGCCAGCAGCGTAGACCTCGGGAGCGGGGGAGGTAATGAGCAGTTCTTC
j_gene: TRBJ1-5; abundance: few; v_gene: TRBV27; d_gene: TRBD1; CDR3aa: CASSLQGARQPQHF; CDR3nt: TGTGCCAGCAGTTTACAGGGGGCTAGGCAGCCCCAGCATTTT
j_gene: TRBJ1-5; abundance: few; v_gene: TRBV15; d_gene: -; CDR3aa: CATSIGQKNQPQHF; CDR3nt: TGTGCCACCAGCATAGGACAGAAGAATCAGCCCCAGCATTTT
j_gene: TRBJ1-1; abundance: -; v_gene: TRBV12-3/TRBV12-4; d_gene: -; CDR3aa: CASSPQGNTEAFF; CDR3nt: TGTGCCAGCAGCCCACAGGGGAACACTGAAGCTTTCTTT
j_gene: TRBJ1-1; abundance: -; v_gene: TRBV18; d_gene: -; CDR3aa: CASSPSGTNTEAFF; CDR3nt: TGTGCCAGCTCACCCTCAGGAACGAACACTGAAGCTTTCTTT
j_gene: TRBJ1-6; abundance: -; v_gene: TRBV6-5; d_gene: -; CDR3aa: CASSYRESSYNSPLHF; CDR3nt: TGTGCCAGCAGTTACAGGGAGAGCTCCTATAATTCACCCCTCCACTTT
j_gene: TRBJ1-4; abundance: few; v_gene: TRBV19; d_gene: -; CDR3aa: CASSGGDTPGNEKLFF; CDR3nt: TGTGCCAGTAGTGGGGGCGACACACCGGGGAATGAAAAACTGTTTTTT
j_gene: TRBJ2-7; abundance: -; v_gene: TRBV3-1/TRBV3-2; d_gene: TRBD2; CDR3aa: CASSPFVGEGPLEQYF; CDR3nt: TGTGCCAGCAGCCCCTTTGTGGGGGAGGGCCCCCTCGAGCAGTACTTC
j_gene: TRBJ2-7; abundance: -; v_gene: TRBV28; d_gene: TRBD2; CDR3aa: CASSLTGTTLDEQYF; CDR3nt: TGTGCCAGCAGTTTAACCGGGACTACTTTGGACGAGCAGTACTTC
j_gene: TRBJ2-5; abundance: once; v_gene: TRBV5-1; d_gene: TRBD2; CDR3aa: CASSTGTSGGPIGETQYF; CDR3nt: TGCGCCAGCAGCACAGGGACTAGCGGGGGGCCCATTGGGGAGACCCAGTACTTC
j_gene: TRBJ1-5; abundance: -; v_gene: TRBV29-1; d_gene: -; CDR3aa: CSRRTAYSNQPQHF; CDR3nt: TGCAGCAGGAGGACGGCTTATAGCAATCAGCCCCAGCATTTT
j_gene: TRBJ1-6; abundance: -; v_gene: TRBV2; d_gene: TRBD1; CDR3aa: CASSDQGGLNNSPLHF; CDR3nt: TGTGCCAGCAGTGACCAAGGGGGCTTGAATAATTCACCCCTCCACTTT
j_gene: TRBJ2-5; abundance: -; v_gene: TRBV7-6; d_gene: -; CDR3aa: CASSFTGKTQYF; CDR3nt: TGTGCCAGCAGCTTTACAGGGAAGACCCAGTACTTC
j_gene: TRBJ1-2; abundance: -; v_gene: TRBV5-6; d_gene: TRBD1; CDR3aa: CASSFPTGGVQGGYTF; CDR3nt: TGTGCCAGCAGCTTCCCCACAGGGGGCGTCCAAGGTGGCTACACCTTC
j_gene: TRBJ2-5; abundance: -; v_gene: TRBV5-1; d_gene: TRBD1; CDR3aa: CASSTTTGGEGTQYF; CDR3nt: TGCGCCAGCAGCACTACAACAGGGGGCGAGGGGACCCAGTACTTC
j_gene: TRBJ2-7; abundance: -; v_gene: TRBV10-3; d_gene: TRBD1; CDR3aa: CAISTWTGDYEQYF; CDR3nt: TGTGCCATCAGTACCTGGACAGGGGACTACGAGCAGTACTTC
j_gene: TRBJ1-1; abundance: -; v_gene: TRBV14; d_gene: -; CDR3aa: CASRRANRNTEAFF; CDR3nt: TGTGCCAGCAGACGAGCCAACAGGAACACTGAAGCTTTCTTT
j_gene: TRBJ1-1; abundance: -; v_gene: TRBV6-5; d_gene: -; CDR3aa: CASISNSGTEAFF; CDR3nt: TGTGCCAGCATCTCGAATTCCGGGACAGAAGCTTTCTTT
j_gene: TRBJ2-2; abundance: -; v_gene: TRBV10-2; d_gene: TRBD2; CDR3aa: CASSPAGLAVYTGELFF; CDR3nt: TGCGCCAGCAGCCCCGCCGGACTAGCGGTGTACACCGGGGAGCTGTTTTTT
j_gene: TRBJ2-3; abundance: -; v_gene: TRBV27; d_gene: -; CDR3aa: CASRDSQASTDTQYF; CDR3nt: TGTGCCAGCAGGGACAGTCAGGCTAGCACAGATACGCAGTATTTT
j_gene: TRBJ2-1; abundance: once; v_gene: TRBV5-6; d_gene: -; CDR3aa: CASSLGDSRLNEQFF; CDR3nt: TGTGCCAGCAGCTTGGGGGACTCCCGTTTGAATGAGCAGTTCTTC